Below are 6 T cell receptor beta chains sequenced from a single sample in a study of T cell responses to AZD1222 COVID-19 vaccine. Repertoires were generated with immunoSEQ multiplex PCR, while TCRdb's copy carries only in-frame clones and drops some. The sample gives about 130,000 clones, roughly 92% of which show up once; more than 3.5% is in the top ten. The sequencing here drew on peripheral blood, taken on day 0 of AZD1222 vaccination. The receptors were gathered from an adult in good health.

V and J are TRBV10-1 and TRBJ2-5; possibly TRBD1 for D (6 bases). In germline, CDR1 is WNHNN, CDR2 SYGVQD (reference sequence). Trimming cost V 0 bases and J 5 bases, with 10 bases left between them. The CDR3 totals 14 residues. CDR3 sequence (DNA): TGCGCCAGCAGTGAGTCGCAGGGGTGGGAGACCCAGTACTTC. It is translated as CASSESQGWETQYF.

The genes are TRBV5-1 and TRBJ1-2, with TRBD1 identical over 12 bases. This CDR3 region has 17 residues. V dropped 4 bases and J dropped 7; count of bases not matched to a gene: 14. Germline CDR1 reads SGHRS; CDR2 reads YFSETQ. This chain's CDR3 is CASSPGTGGDVSSGYTF. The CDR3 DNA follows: TGCGCCAGCAGCCCCGGGACAGGGGGCGATGTGTCCTCTGGCTACACCTTC.

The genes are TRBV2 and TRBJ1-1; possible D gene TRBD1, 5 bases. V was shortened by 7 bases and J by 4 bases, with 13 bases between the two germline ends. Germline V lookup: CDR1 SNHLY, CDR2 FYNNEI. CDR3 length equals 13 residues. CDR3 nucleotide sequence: TGTGCCAGCATCCCCGCAGGGAGCACTGAAGCTTTCTTT. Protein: CASIPAGSTEAFF. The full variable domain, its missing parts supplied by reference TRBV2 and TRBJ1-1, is EPEVTQTPSHQVTQMGQEVILRCVPISNHLYFYWYRQILGQKVEFLVSFYNNEISEKSEIFDDQFSVERPDGSNFTLKIRSTKLEDSAMYFCASIPAGSTEAFFGQGTRLTVV.

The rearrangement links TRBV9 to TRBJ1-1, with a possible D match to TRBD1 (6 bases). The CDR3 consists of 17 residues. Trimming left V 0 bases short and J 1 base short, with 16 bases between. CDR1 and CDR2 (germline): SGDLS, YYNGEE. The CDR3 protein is CASSVESGVVANTEAFF. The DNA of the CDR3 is TGTGCCAGCAGCGTAGAGTCAGGGGTCGTGGCGAACACTGAAGCTTTCTTT.

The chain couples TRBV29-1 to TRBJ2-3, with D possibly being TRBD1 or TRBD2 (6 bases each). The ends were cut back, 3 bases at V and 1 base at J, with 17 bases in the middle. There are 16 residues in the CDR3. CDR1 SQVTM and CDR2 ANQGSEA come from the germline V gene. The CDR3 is CSVDQLRGRGTDTQYF. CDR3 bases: TGCAGCGTTGACCAACTTCGGGGGCGAGGCACAGATACGCAGTATTTT.

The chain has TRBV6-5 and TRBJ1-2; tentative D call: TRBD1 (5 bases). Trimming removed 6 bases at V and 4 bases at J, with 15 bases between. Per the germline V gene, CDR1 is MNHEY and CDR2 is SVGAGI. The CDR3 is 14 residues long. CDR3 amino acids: CASRADHGGYGYTF. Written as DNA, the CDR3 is TGTGCCAGCAGGGCGGATCACGGGGGCTATGGCTACACCTTC.